This is a list of T cell receptor beta chains from one sample in a study of vaccination and CD4 T cells after COVID-19. Via MiXCR, TCRdb re-called the PCR reads, giving one row per CDR3 protein. The table shows more than 9,500 distinct CDR3 sequences, with 20% occurring only once. What these receptors recognize is not known. Specimen: CD4+ T cells from blood, cultured in vitro, collected before SARS-CoV-2 vaccination. These receptors all stem from a human donor who received a COVID-19 vaccine. The CDR3 runs from the conserved cysteine through the conserved F or W. The D gene is left open where the match is weak. Clone size is stated in some rows and not others, as once, few, many or a class when expanded.

v_call	clone_size	d_call	j_call	cdr3_nt	cdr3_aa
TRBV30	-	-	TRBJ2-5	TGTGCCTGGAGTGCCGACCCCGAGGCACAAAAGACCCAGTACTTC	CAWSADPEAQKTQYF
TRBV6-1	few	-	TRBJ1-2	TGTGCCAGCAGTGTTTCCGGGACCCTCTATGGCTACACCTTC	CASSVSGTLYGYTF
TRBV6-1	few	-	TRBJ1-5	TGTGCCAGCAGTGTAGCAGGGGTAGGCAATCAGCCCCAGCATTTT	CASSVAGVGNQPQHF
TRBV29-1	medium-sized	TRBD1	TRBJ1-2	TGCAGCGCTCCGGACAGGATCTATGGCTACACCTTC	CSAPDRIYGYTF
TRBV2	-	TRBD1	TRBJ1-3	TGTGCCAGCAACCAGGGGGCCGCGGCTTTCGGTGGAAACACCATATATTTT	CASNQGAAAFGGNTIYF
TRBV6-5	medium-sized	-	TRBJ1-5	TGTGCCAGCAGTTACTCCCGAGGGGTTGGGAGCAATCAGCCCCAGCATTTT	CASSYSRGVGSNQPQHF
TRBV2	few	-	TRBJ1-1	TGTGCCAGCCTCGTGGGACTCGACAACACTGAAGCTTTCTTT	CASLVGLDNTEAFF
TRBV6-2/TRBV6-3	few	TRBD1	TRBJ2-7	TGTGCCATTAGACAGGGGGCCTTCTCCTACGAGCAGTACTTC	CAIRQGAFSYEQYF
TRBV5-1	-	-	TRBJ1-6	TGCGCCAGCAGCTTGGCCAGTATTATTGATTCACCCCTCCACTTT	CASSLASIIDSPLHF
TRBV19	-	TRBD1	TRBJ1-5	TGTGCCAGTAGTGTGACAGGGGGCGCAGGCCAGCCCCAGCATTTT	CASSVTGGAGQPQHF
TRBV7-9	-	-	TRBJ2-3	TGTGCCAGCAGCCCAACGACTCGCTCTCGCGGCGCAGATACGCAGTATTTT	CASSPTTRSRGADTQYF
TRBV25-1	few	-	TRBJ1-3	TGTGCCAGCAGTCCCTGGGACCGCTACTCTGGAAACACCATATATTTT	CASSPWDRYSGNTIYF
TRBV19	-	-	TRBJ1-3	TGTGCCAGTAGTGCCACAGGGGGAAACACCATATATTTT	CASSATGGNTIYF
TRBV27	-	-	TRBJ2-1	TGTGCCAGCAGTACGCCGCGGGGTAGAGCTGTTGGCAATGAGCAGTTCTTC	CASSTPRGRAVGNEQFF
TRBV24-1	few	-	TRBJ2-7	TGTGCCACCAGTCCAACGGACGGCTCCTACGAGCAGTACTTC	CATSPTDGSYEQYF
TRBV6-1	few	-	TRBJ1-2	TGTGCCAGCAGTGAAGCTGGGGGGGGATTGGGTTATGGCTACACCTTC	CASSEAGGGLGYGYTF
TRBV27	-	TRBD2	TRBJ2-3	TGTGCCAGCAGTTTATTGATTAGCGGGGGCACAGATACGCAGTATTTT	CASSLLISGGTDTQYF
TRBV15	-	-	TRBJ2-3	TGTGCCACCAAAAATCTAACAGACCCTAGCACAGATACGCAGTATTTT	CATKNLTDPSTDTQYF
TRBV6-1	once	-	TRBJ1-2	TGTGCCAGCAGTGAACTCGATTATGGCTACACCTTC	CASSELDYGYTF
TRBV5-1	-	-	TRBJ2-1	TGCGCCAGCAGCTTTAACAGCCCGAGGGATGAGCAGTTCTTC	CASSFNSPRDEQFF
TRBV6-1	few	TRBD1	TRBJ1-3	TGTGCCAGCAGCAGGGGGACAGCCTCTGGAAACACCATATATTTT	CASSRGTASGNTIYF
TRBV6-1	medium-sized	TRBD1	TRBJ1-2	TGTGCCAGCAGTAGGGACAGGGAATTAACGAGTGGCTACACCTTC	CASSRDRELTSGYTF
TRBV20-1	once	TRBD2	TRBJ2-1	TGCAGTGCCCCCCGACTAGCGGGGGATGAGCAGTTCTTC	CSAPRLAGDEQFF
TRBV2	-	-	TRBJ1-5	TGTGCCAGCAGTGGATCCGGGAAAGGGGCAGGTCAGCCCCAGCATTTT	CASSGSGKGAGQPQHF
TRBV20-1	few	TRBD2	TRBJ2-1	TGCAGTGCTAGAGCGACTAGCTTAAACGATGAGCAGTTCTTC	CSARATSLNDEQFF
TRBV5-1	-	TRBD1	TRBJ2-7	TGCGCCAGCAGCCTCGCCGGGACAGGGAACGAGCAGTACTTC	CASSLAGTGNEQYF
TRBV6-1	few	-	TRBJ2-7	TGTGCCAGCAGTGAACGGGCCTACGAGCAGTACTTC	CASSERAYEQYF
TRBV27	-	TRBD2	TRBJ2-3	TGTGCCAGCGGGTCACTAACGGGGGGAGGGATGACAGATACGCAGTATTTT	CASGSLTGGGMTDTQYF
TRBV5-1	-	-	TRBJ2-1	TGCGCCAGCAGCATTGTTACCTTGACACCGAATGAGCAGTTCTTC	CASSIVTLTPNEQFF
TRBV6-1	-	-	TRBJ2-7	TGTGCCAGCAGTGAACGTGCAAGGGGCATTTACGAGCAGTACTTC	CASSERARGIYEQYF
TRBV25-1	-	-	TRBJ2-7	TGTGCCCCGAAGAGGACAGCGAACTACGAGCAGTACTTC	CAPKRTANYEQYF
TRBV30	few	-	TRBJ1-3	TGTGCCTGGAGTGTGGGCGAGGGAAACACCATATATTTT	CAWSVGEGNTIYF
TRBV6-5	few	-	TRBJ1-4	TGTGCCAGCAGTTACGGGGGTAAGAGGGATGAAAAACTGTTTTTT	CASSYGGKRDEKLFF
TRBV11-2	medium-sized	-	TRBJ1-6	TGTGCCAGCAGCTTAGAACAGGGCTCCTATAATTCACCCCTCCACTTT	CASSLEQGSYNSPLHF
TRBV18	few	TRBD1	TRBJ1-1	TGTGCCAGCTCACCCCCGGGGACAGGGAGGGGCACTGAAGCTTTCTTT	CASSPPGTGRGTEAFF
TRBV19	few	TRBD2	TRBJ2-7	TGTGCCAGTAGTCCTTACGGGGGGGAGCAGTACTTC	CASSPYGGEQYF
TRBV5-1	few	-	TRBJ1-5	TGCGCCAGCAGCGTCGGGGGGGGCAATCAGCCCCAGCATTTT	CASSVGGGNQPQHF
TRBV29-1	-	TRBD1	TRBJ2-7	TGCAGCGTTGAACGTCGGAGGGGGGCCGCCAGTAGGACAGGGTGGTACGAGCAGTACTTC	CSVERRRGAASRTGWYEQYF
TRBV18	-	-	TRBJ2-7	TGTGCCAGCTCAAACAGGGAGGGAGGTGAGCAGTACTTC	CASSNREGGEQYF
TRBV19	-	TRBD1	TRBJ1-1	TGTGCCAGTAGTAATCTTTCTACAGGGGACACTGAAGCTTTCTTT	CASSNLSTGDTEAFF
TRBV6-2/TRBV6-3	-	-	TRBJ2-7	TGTGCCAGCAGAGAAGGGGGGACAACCTACGAGCAGTACTTC	CASREGGTTYEQYF
TRBV19	-	TRBD2	TRBJ2-3	TGTGCCAGCTCAAGCGGGGGAATCACAGATACGCAGTATTTT	CASSSGGITDTQYF
TRBV7-9	few	-	TRBJ2-5	TGTGCCAGCAGCTCCCGTCAGGGTTTTCAAGAGACCCAGTACTTC	CASSSRQGFQETQYF
TRBV2	few	-	TRBJ2-7	TGTGCCAGCAGTGAAGCTGGGAGGAGTAGCGAGCAGTACTTC	CASSEAGRSSEQYF
TRBV5-1	-	-	TRBJ1-1	TGCGCCAGCAGCTGGGGGGCCTCTGAAGCTTTCTTT	CASSWGASEAFF
TRBV11-3	-	TRBD1	TRBJ2-5	TGTGCCAGCAGCTGGGGGACAGGACAAGAGACCCAGTACTTC	CASSWGTGQETQYF